The clone carrying this T cell receptor (beta chain) was picked up many times. Its antigen is currently unknown. The sample is drawn from a study of spatial heterogeneity in lung cancer. The ends were cut back, 4 bases at V and 4 bases at J, with 14 bases in the middle. CDR3 size: 16 residues. Germline V gene sequence: CDR1 KGHSH, CDR2 LQKENI. Notes on the study in general: Mutation counts in tumors were tracked by counts of expanded intratumoral alpha and beta TCRs. It was estimated that coverage of tumor T cells reached 6% to 8% for alpha chains and 13% for beta chains.

TCRdb itself ran the 5' RACE reads through MiXCR, one entry per CDR3 protein. The sample includes 20,000 to 25,000 distinct CDR3 sequences, more than 2.5% of them seen just once. Time point meaning: sample taken at primary tumor resection. V gene TRBV18 combines with J gene TRBJ2-6; D gene ambiguous. The specimen comprised lung tumor tissue, sampled at surgery. The sequence came from a male donor with early-stage non-small cell lung cancer. The CDR3 here is CASSRLVEVGANVLTF. The CDR3 coding sequence is TGTGCCAGCTCACGGCTGGTAGAAGTGGGGGCCAACGTCCTGACTTTC.